This TCR beta chain was sequenced for a study of OX40 agonist ivuxolimab in advanced cancers. Clones were read by immunoSEQ multiplex PCR, and TCRdb kept only the in-frame ones, dropping some. The sample records some 41,000 clones, approximately 91% being singletons. This TCR was sampled from an adult with an advanced solid tumor such as melanoma, head and neck, liver or kidney cancer. Sequencing used CD4+ or CD8+ T cells sorted from blood, obtained in a trial of the OX40 agonist ivuxolimab.

The CDR3 spells CASSQTGDTQYF. DNA of the CDR3: TGTGCCAGCAGCCAGACCGGGGATACGCAGTATTTT. The rearrangement links TRBV11-3 to TRBJ2-3; no definite D call. Trimming cost V 5 bases and J 6 bases, with 9 bases left between them. Germline CDR1 is SGHNT and CDR2 is YENEEA. This CDR3 region has 12 residues.